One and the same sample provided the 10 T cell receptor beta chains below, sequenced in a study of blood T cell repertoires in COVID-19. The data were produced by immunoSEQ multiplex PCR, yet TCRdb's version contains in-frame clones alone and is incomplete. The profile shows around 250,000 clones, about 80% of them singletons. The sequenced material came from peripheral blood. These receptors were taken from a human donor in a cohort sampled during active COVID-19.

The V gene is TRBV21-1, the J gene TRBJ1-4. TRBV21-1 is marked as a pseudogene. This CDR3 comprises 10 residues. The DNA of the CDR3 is TGTGCCAGCCGGAATTCCAAGCGTTTTTTT. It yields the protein CASRNSKRFF.

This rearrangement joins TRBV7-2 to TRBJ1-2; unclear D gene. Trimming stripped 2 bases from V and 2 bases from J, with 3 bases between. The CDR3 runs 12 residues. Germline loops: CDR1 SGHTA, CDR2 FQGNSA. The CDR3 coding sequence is TGTGCCAGCAGCTTACAGAACTATGGCTACACCTTC. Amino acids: CASSLQNYGYTF.

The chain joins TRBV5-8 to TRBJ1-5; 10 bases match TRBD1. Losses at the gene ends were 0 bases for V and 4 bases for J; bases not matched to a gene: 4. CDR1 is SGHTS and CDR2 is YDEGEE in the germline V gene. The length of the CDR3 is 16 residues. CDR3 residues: CASSLAKGQGNQPQHF. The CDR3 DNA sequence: TGTGCCAGCAGCTTGGCGAAGGGACAGGGGAATCAGCCCCAGCATTTT.

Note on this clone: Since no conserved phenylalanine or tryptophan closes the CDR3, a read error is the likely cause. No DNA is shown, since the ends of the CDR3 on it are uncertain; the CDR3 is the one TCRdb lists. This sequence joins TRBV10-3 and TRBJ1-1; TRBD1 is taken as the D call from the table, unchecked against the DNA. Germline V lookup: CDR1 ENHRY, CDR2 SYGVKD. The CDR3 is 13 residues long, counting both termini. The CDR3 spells CAISGPVGPTRLD.

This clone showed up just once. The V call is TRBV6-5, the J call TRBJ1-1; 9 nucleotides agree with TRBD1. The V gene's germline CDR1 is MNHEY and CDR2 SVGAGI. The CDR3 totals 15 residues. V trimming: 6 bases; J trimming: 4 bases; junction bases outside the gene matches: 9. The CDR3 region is CASSSGDRASTEAFF. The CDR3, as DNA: TGTGCCAGCAGCTCCGGGGACAGGGCAAGCACTGAAGCTTTCTTT.

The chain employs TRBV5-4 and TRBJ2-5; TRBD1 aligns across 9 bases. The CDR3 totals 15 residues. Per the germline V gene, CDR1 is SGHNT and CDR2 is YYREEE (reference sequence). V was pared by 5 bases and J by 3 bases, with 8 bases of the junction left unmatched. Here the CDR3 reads CASRIEQGAKETQYF. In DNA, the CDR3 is TGTGCCAGCAGGATCGAACAGGGGGCGAAAGAGACCCAGTACTTC.

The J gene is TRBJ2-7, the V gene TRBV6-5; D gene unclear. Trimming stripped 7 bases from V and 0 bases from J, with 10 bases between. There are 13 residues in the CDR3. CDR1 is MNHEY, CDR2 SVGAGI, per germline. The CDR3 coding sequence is TGTGCCAGCAATTGGGCCCCCTCCTACGAGCAGTACTTC. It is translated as CASNWAPSYEQYF.

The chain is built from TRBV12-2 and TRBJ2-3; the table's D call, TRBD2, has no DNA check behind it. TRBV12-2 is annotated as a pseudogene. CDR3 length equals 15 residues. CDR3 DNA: TGTGCAAGTCGCTCCCGAGCGGGAATCACAGATACGCAGTATTTT. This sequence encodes CASRSRAGITDTQYF.

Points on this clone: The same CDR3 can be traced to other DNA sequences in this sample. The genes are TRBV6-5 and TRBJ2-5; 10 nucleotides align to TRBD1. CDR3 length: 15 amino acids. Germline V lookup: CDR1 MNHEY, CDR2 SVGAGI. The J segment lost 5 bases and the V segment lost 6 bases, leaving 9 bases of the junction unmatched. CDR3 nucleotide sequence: TGTGCCAGCAGCCGTGACAGGGGGCATTTGGAGACCCAGTACTTC. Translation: CASSRDRGHLETQYF.

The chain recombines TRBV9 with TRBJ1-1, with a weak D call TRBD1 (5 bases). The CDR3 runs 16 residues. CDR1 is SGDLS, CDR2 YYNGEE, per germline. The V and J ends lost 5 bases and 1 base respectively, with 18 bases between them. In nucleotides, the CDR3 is TGTGCCAGCAGAAGATTAACGACAGCCACGAACACTGAAGCTTTCTTT. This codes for CASRRLTTATNTEAFF.